The 18 T cell receptor beta chains reported below all come from one sample, sequenced in a study of blood T cell repertoires in COVID-19. Assay: immunoSEQ multiplex PCR; the TCRdb copy retains only in-frame clones and omits some. The data show about 170,000 clones, roughly 84% seen once. The sequenced sample consisted of peripheral blood. All receptors come from a woman older than 75 with active or convalescent COVID-19.

This clone was seen once. CDR3 loop: CASSEARSSYNEQFF. The CDR3 DNA follows: TGTGCCAGCAGTGAAGCCCGCAGCTCCTACAATGAGCAGTTCTTC. J is TRBJ2-1 and V is TRBV2; no definite D call. CDR3 length: 15 residues. Per the germline V gene, CDR1 is SNHLY and CDR2 is FYNNEI. Trimming removed 0 bases at V and 0 bases at J, with 6 bases between.

The V call is TRBV28, the J call TRBJ1-1; maybe TRBD1 (5 bases). The V gene's germline CDR1 is MDHEN and CDR2 SYDVKM. Trimming removed 7 bases from V and 0 bases from J, with 15 bases in between. This CDR3 is 15 amino acids long. CDR3 sequence: CASIPSFRVNTEAFF. DNA of the CDR3: TGTGCCAGCATTCCTTCTTTCAGGGTGAACACTGAAGCTTTCTTT.

This sequence joins TRBV5-1 and TRBJ2-7, with 7 bases lining up with TRBD2. This CDR3 comprises 15 residues. The junction had 6 bases not matched to a gene; V was cut back by 0 bases and J by 3 bases. CDR1 is SGHRS and CDR2 is YFSETQ in the germline V gene. CDR3 protein: CASSLDWGEGYEQYF. The CDR3 region has the DNA TGCGCCAGCAGCTTGGATTGGGGGGAGGGCTACGAGCAGTACTTC.

With respect to this clone: The same CDR3 is also encoded by other DNA sequences in this sample. J is TRBJ1-2 and V is TRBV9; no definite D call. CDR1 SGDLS and CDR2 YYNGEE come from the germline V gene. Between the trimmed V and J ends, which lost 0 bases and 4 bases, there was a span of 7 bases. The CDR3 loop spans 13 amino acids. CDR3 nucleotide sequence: TGTGCCAGCAGCGTAGTATCGGGCTATGGCTACACCTTC. Protein product: CASSVVSGYGYTF.

The chain joins TRBV28 to TRBJ1-1, with TRBD1 matching 8 bases. Per germline, CDR1 MDHEN and CDR2 SYDVKM. The CDR3 runs to 13 residues. Losses at the gene ends were 5 bases for V and 6 bases for J; bases not matched to a gene: 5. CDR3 loop: CASSLDRVAEAFF. The CDR3 coding sequence is TGTGCCAGCAGTCTGGACAGGGTAGCTGAAGCTTTCTTT.

A few counts support this clone. The chain uses TRBV9 and TRBJ2-7, with a possible D match to TRBD2 (5 bases). Germline CDR1 reads SGDLS; CDR2 reads YYNGEE. This CDR3 spans 15 amino acids. The V end lost 4 bases, the J end lost 6 bases, and 20 bases lay between the germline ends. The CDR3 DNA sequence: TGTGCCAGCAGCCCTGCTACGGGAAGCTTCTCCGAGCAGTACTTC. It translates to CASSPATGSFSEQYF.

The chain combines TRBV5-1 with TRBJ2-3; 7 bases are shared with TRBD1. Looked up from germline, CDR1 is SGHRS and CDR2 is YFSETQ. The trim removed 0 bases at V and 6 bases at J, leaving 10 bases unmatched. CDR3 size: 16 residues. CDR3 amino acids: CASSLDDRVGADTQYF. The CDR3 nucleotides are TGCGCCAGCAGCTTGGACGACAGGGTGGGGGCGGATACGCAGTATTTT. Full variable domain (remainder filled in from reference TRBV5-1 and TRBJ2-3): KAGVTQTPRYLIKTRGQQVTLSCSPISGHRSVSWYQQTPGQGLQFLFEYFSETQRNKGNFPGRFSGRQFSNSRSEMNVSTLELGDSALYLCASSLDDRVGADTQYFGPGTRLTVL.

This clone was detected only a few times. The rearrangement joins TRBV6-6 to TRBJ1-1; unclear D gene. CDR1 is MNHNY, CDR2 SVGAGI, per germline (reference sequence). V gave up 5 bases and J gave up 3 bases, with 31 bases separating them. This CDR3 has 20 amino acids. The CDR3 sequence: CASSHEELSILASADTEAFF. CDR3 nucleotide sequence: TGTGCCAGCAGTCACGAGGAGCTGAGCATACTAGCCTCGGCGGACACTGAAGCTTTCTTT.

The rearrangement links TRBV9 to TRBJ2-6, with D perhaps matching TRBD1 (5 bases). The CDR3 is 17 residues long. V gave up 0 bases and J gave up 8 bases, with 18 bases separating them. From germline, CDR1 is SGDLS and CDR2 YYNGEE. The CDR3 here is CASSVVPETANSNVLTF. The CDR3 region has the DNA TGTGCCAGCAGCGTAGTACCGGAGACAGCGAACTCCAACGTCCTGACTTTC. The complete variable domain, with remaining parts taken from reference TRBV9 and TRBJ2-6, reads DSGVTQTPKHLITATGQRVTLRCSPRSGDLSVYWYQQSLDQGLQFLIQYYNGEERAKGNILERFSAQQFPDLHSELNLSSLELGDSALYFCASSVVPETANSNVLTFGAGSRLTVL.

This rearrangement joins TRBV15 to TRBJ2-1; the match to TRBD1 covers 9 bases. Germline V gene sequence: CDR1 LNHNV, CDR2 YYDKDF (reference sequence). This CDR3 comprises 14 residues. The V gene end was trimmed by 6 bases and the J gene end by 7 bases; junction bases not matched to a gene: 7. The CDR3: CATRSGTGWNEQFF. The CDR3 nucleotides read TGTGCCACCAGGAGTGGGACAGGGTGGAATGAGCAGTTCTTC.

The chain uses TRBV20-1 and TRBJ2-3; the match to TRBD1 covers 7 bases. Germline V gene sequence: CDR1 DFQATT, CDR2 SNEGSKA (reference sequence). This CDR3 is 11 amino acids long. Trimming removed 4 bases from V and 8 bases from J; junction bases left unmatched: 3. This CDR3 is CSATGQATQYF. CDR3 DNA: TGCAGTGCTACTGGACAGGCTACGCAGTATTTT.

The chain links TRBV3-1 (or the pseudogene TRBV3-2) to TRBJ2-3; tentatively, D is TRBD2 (6 bases). V shed 4 bases and J shed 8 bases, with 19 bases lying between them. The CDR3 runs 15 residues. Germline V gene sequence: CDR1 LGHDT, CDR2 YNNKEL (reference sequence). CDR3 nucleotides: TGTGCCAGCAGCCCCAATCCAGATGTCGGGAGTACGCAGTATTTT. It encodes CASSPNPDVGSTQYF.

The genes are TRBV6-6 and TRBJ2-2; possibly TRBD1 for D (6 bases). Germline V CDR1 and CDR2: MNHNY, SVGAGI (reference sequence). Trimming left V 11 bases short and J 0 bases short, with 16 bases between. The CDR3 sequence is 15 residues long. CDR3 DNA: TGTGCCGGCTCGACAGGCCTAACGAACACCGGGGAGCTGTTTTTT. It specifies CAGSTGLTNTGELFF.

This chain uses TRBV2 with TRBJ2-7; 7 nucleotides agree with TRBD1. The ends lost 6 bases at V and 9 bases at J; junction bases unmatched: 11. Germline V gives CDR1 SNHLY, CDR2 FYNNEI. This CDR3 comprises 13 residues. The CDR3 DNA reads TGTGCCAGCAGACTAGGACAGGCCCTAGGGCAGTACTTC. This gives the protein CASRLGQALGQYF. The full variable domain, completed using reference TRBV2 and TRBJ2-7, is EPEVTQTPSHQVTQMGQEVILRCVPISNHLYFYWYRQILGQKVEFLVSFYNNEISEKSEIFDDQFSVERPDGSNFTLKIRSTKLEDSAMYFCASRLGQALGQYFGPGTRLTVT.

This chain links TRBV5-4 with TRBJ2-1; 9 bases are a match to TRBD1. V shed 4 bases, J shed 5 bases, and the junction held 7 bases outside the gene matches. Germline CDR1 is SGHNT and CDR2 is YYREEE (reference sequence). This CDR3 has 15 residues. CDR3 sequence: CASSPPGQGHNEQFF. The CDR3 DNA is TGTGCCAGCAGCCCGCCGGGACAGGGCCACAATGAGCAGTTCTTC.

This chain joins TRBV5-1 and TRBJ2-2; the match to TRBD2 covers 12 bases. The germline gives CDR1 SGHRS, CDR2 YFSETQ. The CDR3 is made up of 17 amino acids. Trimming cost V 0 bases and J 5 bases; bases outside gene matches: 5. This CDR3 reads CASSLATSGSWTGELFF. CDR3 nucleotides: TGCGCCAGCAGCTTGGCGACTAGCGGGAGTTGGACCGGGGAGCTGTTTTTT.

This chain uses TRBV5-1 with TRBJ2-5, with 13 bases lining up with TRBD2. The CDR3 is 15 residues long. The germline V gene encodes CDR1 SGHRS and CDR2 YFSETQ. The J segment lost 3 bases and the V segment lost 4 bases, leaving 3 bases of the junction unmatched. CDR3 region: CASSNGLAGEETQYF. The DNA for the CDR3 is TGCGCCAGCAGCAACGGACTAGCGGGAGAAGAGACCCAGTACTTC.

The gene calls are TRBV19 and TRBJ1-4, with D possibly matching TRBD1 (6 bases). V lost 3 bases to trimming and J lost 11 bases, with 13 bases between them. The CDR3 has 13 amino acids. Per the germline V gene, CDR1 is LNHDA and CDR2 is SQIVND (reference sequence). CDR3 sequence (DNA): TGTGCCAGTAGTATCTACAGGGAGGGGAAACTGTTTTTT. It translates to CASSIYREGKLFF.